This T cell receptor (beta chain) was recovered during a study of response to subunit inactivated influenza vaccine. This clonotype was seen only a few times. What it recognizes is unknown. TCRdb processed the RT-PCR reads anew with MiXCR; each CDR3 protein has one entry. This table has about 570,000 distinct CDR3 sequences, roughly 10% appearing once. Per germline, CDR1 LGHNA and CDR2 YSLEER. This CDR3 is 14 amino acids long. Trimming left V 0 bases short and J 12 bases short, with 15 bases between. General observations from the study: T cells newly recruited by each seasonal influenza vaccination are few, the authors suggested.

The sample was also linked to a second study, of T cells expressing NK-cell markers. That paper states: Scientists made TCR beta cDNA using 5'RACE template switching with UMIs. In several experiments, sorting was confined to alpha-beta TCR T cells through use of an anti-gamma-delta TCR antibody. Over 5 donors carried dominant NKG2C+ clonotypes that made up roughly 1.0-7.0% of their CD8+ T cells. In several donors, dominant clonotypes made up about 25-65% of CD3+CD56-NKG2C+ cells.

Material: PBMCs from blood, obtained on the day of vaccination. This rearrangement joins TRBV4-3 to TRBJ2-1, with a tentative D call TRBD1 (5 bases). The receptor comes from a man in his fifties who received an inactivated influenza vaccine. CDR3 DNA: TGCGCCAGCAGCCAAGATAAACAGGCTCTAGTGCAGTTCTTC. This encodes CASSQDKQALVQFF.